This T cell receptor (beta chain) was captured in a study of prognosis after radiotherapy for stage I lung cancer. In the study overall: Distant metastases struck four patients a median of 7 months after radiotherapy; about 15 showed no significant progression.

Genomic DNA provided the template from which TCR beta CDR3 was amplified by two-round multiplex PCR. First-round PCR amplification was performed with primers specific to each TRBV and TRBJ gene. TCRdb called the multiplex PCR reads again in MiXCR, with one record for every CDR3 protein. The table shows some 35,000 distinct CDR3 sequences, with about 34% occurring only once. The CDR3 is 12 residues long. Germline V gene sequence: CDR1 SGHAT, CDR2 FQNNGV. V was trimmed by 4 bases and J by 13 bases, leaving 13 bases between them. Whole-study findings and limits: Counted unique TCR clones declined after stereotactic body radiation therapy (median around 9,500 versus 6,500).

This clonotype was recorded at least ten times. Its antigen is currently unknown. The source of this sequence is a donor at least 50 years old with non-small cell lung cancer. The sequencing used PBMCs, collected before or after stereotactic body radiation therapy (not recorded which). This chain uses TRBV11-2 with TRBJ2-2; no reliable D call. The CDR3 reads CASSSEPVGLFF. The CDR3 DNA sequence: TGTGCCAGCAGCTCCGAGCCTGTCGGGCTGTTTTTT.